The 8 T cell receptor beta chains below all came from one sample that was sequenced in a study of T-cell reconstitution after alpha-beta-depleted transplantation in children. Unique molecular identifiers were incorporated when the TCRbeta library was constructed. Each CDR3 protein gets one entry after TCRdb re-called the PCR reads with MiXCR. This table has approximately 400,000 distinct CDR3 sequences, roughly a tenth appearing once. This specimen consisted of PBMCs from the stem cell graft donor, obtained from the stem cell graft. These receptor sequences come from a human donor who donated a stem cell graft to a child with acute myeloid leukemia.

This clonotype has only a few counts. This chain joins TRBV29-1 and TRBJ2-3, with D unclear. Trimming took off 6 bases at V and 1 base at J, with 17 bases between the two ends. Germline V gene sequence: CDR1 SQVTM, CDR2 ANQGSEA. The CDR3 length is 15 residues. The CDR3 coding sequence is TGCAGCGTCGCCTTAGACGGGTCGGGCACAGATACGCAGTATTTT. Translation gives CSVALDGSGTDTQYF.

This clonotype was detected only a few times. This chain connects TRBV6-6 to TRBJ2-7; D gene unclear. From germline, CDR1 is MNHNY and CDR2 SVGAGI (reference sequence). The CDR3 spans 12 residues. V gave up 2 bases and J gave up 2 bases, with 4 bases separating them. The CDR3 coding sequence is TGTGCCAGCAGTTACGATACCTACGAGCAGTACGTC. This sequence encodes CASSYDTYEQYV.

This sequence joins TRBV10-3 and TRBJ1-1, with no clear D. Trimming took 10 bases from V and 0 from J, leaving 15 bases between them. The CDR3 has 14 amino acids. The germline V gene has CDR1 ENHRY and CDR2 SYGVKD. This CDR3 is CATMTPEMNTEAFF. The CDR3 nucleotides are TGTGCCACTATGACTCCCGAGATGAACACTGAAGCTTTCTTT.

This CDR3 reads CSASVQGRDNEQFF. The CDR3 nucleotides are TGCAGTGCTAGCGTCCAGGGGAGGGACAATGAGCAGTTCTTC. The chain combines TRBV20-1 with TRBJ2-1; the D gene is possibly TRBD2 (7 bases). The germline V and J ends were trimmed by 3 bases and 5 bases, with 14 bases remaining between them. The CDR3 extends over 14 amino acids. Germline loops: CDR1 DFQATT, CDR2 SNEGSKA (reference sequence).

This CDR3 reads CASSFLDNQPQHF. The CDR3 DNA is TGTGCCAGCAGTTTTTTAGACAATCAGCCCCAGCATTTT. The V call is TRBV12-3 or TRBV12-4, the J call TRBJ1-5; D unclear. The CDR3 totals 13 residues. V was trimmed by 3 bases and J by 3 bases, leaving 6 bases between them.

This clonotype came up a few times. The J gene is TRBJ2-5, the V gene TRBV6-5; 7 bases line up with TRBD2. The CDR3 consists of 11 residues. V shed 8 bases, J shed 7 bases, and the junction held 4 bases outside the gene matches. Germline loops: CDR1 MNHEY, CDR2 SVGAGI. The CDR3 reads CASGGEGTQYF. Written as DNA, the CDR3 is TGTGCCAGCGGGGGGGAAGGGACCCAGTACTTC.

The chain has TRBV7-2 and TRBJ2-3; tentative D call: TRBD2 (5 bases). The CDR3 has 15 amino acids. V dropped 6 bases and J dropped 2 bases, with 15 bases sitting between them. The germline V gene has CDR1 SGHTA and CDR2 FQGNSA. The CDR3 spells CASRSSGYHTDTQYF. The DNA for the CDR3 is TGTGCCAGCAGATCCAGCGGCTATCACACAGATACGCAGTATTTT.

V and J are TRBV18 and TRBJ2-7; tentatively, D is TRBD1 (6 bases). Trimming stripped 1 base from V and 4 bases from J, with 11 bases between. Germline V lookup: CDR1 KGHSH, CDR2 LQKENI. This CDR3 has 14 amino acids. The DNA for the CDR3 is TGTGCCAGCTCACCACAACAGGGAGAGTACGAGCAGTACTTC. It specifies CASSPQQGEYEQYF.